The clone carrying this T cell receptor (beta chain) was seen at least ten times. The target antigen is unknown. The CDR3 regions of TCR beta were amplified from RNA transcripts. First-round RT-PCR of the TCR CDR3 relied on the HTBI primer set. TCRdb redid the calling of the multiplex PCR reads with MiXCR, one entry per CDR3 protein. In the table there are over 150,000 distinct CDR3 sequences, 17% of which are singletons. The sample belongs to a study of T cells in Graves' hyperthyroidism and ophthalmopathy. Study results and caveats: Median prediction lead before ophthalmopathy onset was around 6.9 months with the model.

Stable disease denoted Graves' hyperthyroidism without ophthalmopathy progression within 18 months. Germline V lookup: CDR1 SNHLY, CDR2 FYNNEI. With 5 bases removed from V and 4 bases from J, the gap between germline ends came to 9 bases. The CDR3 runs 13 residues. The origin of this receptor is a woman in her forties or fifties with Graves' hyperthyroidism. Specimen: blood. The chain joins TRBV2 to TRBJ1-5, with D possibly being TRBD1 (5 bases). Here the CDR3 DNA reads TGTGCCAGCAGTCGGGACGGTAATCAGCCCCAGCATTTT. Protein: CASSRDGNQPQHF. Full variable domain (missing parts from reference TRBV2 and TRBJ1-5): EPEVTQTPSHQVTQMGQEVILRCVPISNHLYFYWYRQILGQKVEFLVSFYNNEISEKSEIFDDQFSVERPDGSNFTLKIRSTKLEDSAMYFCASSRDGNQPQHFGDGTRLSIL.